This T cell receptor beta chain was identified in a study of blood T cell repertoires in COVID-19. Turning to the study itself: Both acute and convalescent COVID-19 samples were obtained from the United States, Italy and Spain.

The protocol was immunoSEQ multiplex PCR, while the TCRdb copy is restricted to in-frame clones and leaves out a portion. The repertoire holds around 100,000 clones, with around 90% as singletons. Germline lookup yields CDR1 LNHNV and CDR2 YYDKDF (reference sequence). Deletions cut 0 bases from V and 8 bases from J, with 13 bases between. The CDR3 totals 14 residues. J is TRBJ1-2 and V is TRBV15; tentative D call: TRBD1 (6 bases). This clonotype was sampled from a man aged 45 to 65 with acute or convalescent COVID-19. The sequencing input was peripheral blood. The DNA of the CDR3 is TGTGCCACCAGCAGAGATCGGACAGTGAAAGGCTACACCTTC. It translates to CATSRDRTVKGYTF. The full variable domain, its missing parts supplied by reference TRBV15 and TRBJ1-2, is DAMVIQNPRYQVTQFGKPVTLSCSQTLNHNVMYWYQQKSSQAPKLLFHYYDKDFNNEADTPDNFQSRRPNTSFCFLDIRSPGLGDTAMYLCATSRDRTVKGYTFGSGTRLTVV.